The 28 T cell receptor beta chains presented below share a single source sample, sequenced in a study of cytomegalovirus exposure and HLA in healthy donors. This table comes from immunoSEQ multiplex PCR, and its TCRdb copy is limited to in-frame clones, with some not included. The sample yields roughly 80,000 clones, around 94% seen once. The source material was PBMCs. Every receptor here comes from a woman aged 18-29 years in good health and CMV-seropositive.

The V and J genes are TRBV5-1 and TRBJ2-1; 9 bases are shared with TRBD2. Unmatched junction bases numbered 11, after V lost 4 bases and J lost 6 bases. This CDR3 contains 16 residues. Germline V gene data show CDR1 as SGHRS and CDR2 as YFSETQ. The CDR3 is CASSLYAGGRVNEQFF. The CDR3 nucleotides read TGCGCCAGCAGCCTTTACGCGGGAGGGCGGGTCAATGAGCAGTTCTTC.

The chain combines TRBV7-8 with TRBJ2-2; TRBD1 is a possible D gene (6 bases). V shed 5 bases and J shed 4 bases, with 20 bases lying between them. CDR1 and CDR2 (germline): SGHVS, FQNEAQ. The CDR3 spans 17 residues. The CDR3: CASSKSGVGAVTGELFF. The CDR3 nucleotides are TGTGCCAGCAGCAAATCTGGGGTGGGGGCAGTCACCGGGGAGCTGTTTTTT.

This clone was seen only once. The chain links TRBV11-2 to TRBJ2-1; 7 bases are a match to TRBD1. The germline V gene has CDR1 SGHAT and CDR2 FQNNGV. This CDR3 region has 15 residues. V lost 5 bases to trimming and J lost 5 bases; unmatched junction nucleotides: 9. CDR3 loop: CASSLGQVPNNEQFF. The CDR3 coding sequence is TGTGCCAGCAGCCTAGGACAGGTTCCTAACAATGAGCAGTTCTTC.

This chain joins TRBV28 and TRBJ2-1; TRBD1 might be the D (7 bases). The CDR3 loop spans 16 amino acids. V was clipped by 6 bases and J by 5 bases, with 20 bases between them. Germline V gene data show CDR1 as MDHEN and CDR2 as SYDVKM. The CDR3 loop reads CASSRSAGQKNNEQFF. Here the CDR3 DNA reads TGTGCCAGCAGCCGAAGTGCGGGACAGAAAAACAATGAGCAGTTCTTC.

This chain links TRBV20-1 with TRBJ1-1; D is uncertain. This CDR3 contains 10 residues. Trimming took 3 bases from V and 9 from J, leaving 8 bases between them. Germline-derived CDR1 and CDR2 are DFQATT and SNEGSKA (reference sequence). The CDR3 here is CSASQTKAFF. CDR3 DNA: TGCAGTGCTAGCCAAACTAAAGCTTTCTTT.

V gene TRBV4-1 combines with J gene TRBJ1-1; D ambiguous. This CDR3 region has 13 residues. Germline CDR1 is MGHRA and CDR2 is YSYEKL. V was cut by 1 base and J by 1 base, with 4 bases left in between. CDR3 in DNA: TGCGCCAGCAGCCAAGGAGGGAACACTGAAGCTTTCTTT. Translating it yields CASSQGGNTEAFF.

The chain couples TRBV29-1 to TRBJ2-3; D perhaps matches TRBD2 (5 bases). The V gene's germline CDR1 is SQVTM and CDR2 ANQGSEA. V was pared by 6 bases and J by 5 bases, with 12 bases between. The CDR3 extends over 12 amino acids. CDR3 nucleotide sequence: TGCAGCGTCAGTCGGGGAGAAGATACGCAGTATTTT. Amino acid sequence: CSVSRGEDTQYF.

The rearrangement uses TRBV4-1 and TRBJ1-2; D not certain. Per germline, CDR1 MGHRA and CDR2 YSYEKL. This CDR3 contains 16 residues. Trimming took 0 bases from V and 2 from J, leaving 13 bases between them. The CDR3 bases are TGCGCCAGCAGCCAAGATGAAGCCGAACGGAACTATGGCTACACCTTC. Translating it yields CASSQDEAERNYGYTF.

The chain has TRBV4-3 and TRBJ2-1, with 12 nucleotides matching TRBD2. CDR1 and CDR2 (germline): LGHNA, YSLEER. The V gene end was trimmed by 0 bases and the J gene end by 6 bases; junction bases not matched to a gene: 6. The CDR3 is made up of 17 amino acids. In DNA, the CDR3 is TGCGCCAGCAGCCAAGAGAGGCTAGCGGGAGGGGGCAATGAGCAGTTCTTC. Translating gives CASSQERLAGGGNEQFF.

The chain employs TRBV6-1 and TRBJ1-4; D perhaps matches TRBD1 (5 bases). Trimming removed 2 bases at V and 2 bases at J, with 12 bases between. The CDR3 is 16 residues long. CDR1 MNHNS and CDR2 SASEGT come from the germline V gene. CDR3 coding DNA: TGTGCCAGCAGTGAAATTGGAACAGGTACTAATGAAAAACTGTTTTTT. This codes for CASSEIGTGTNEKLFF.

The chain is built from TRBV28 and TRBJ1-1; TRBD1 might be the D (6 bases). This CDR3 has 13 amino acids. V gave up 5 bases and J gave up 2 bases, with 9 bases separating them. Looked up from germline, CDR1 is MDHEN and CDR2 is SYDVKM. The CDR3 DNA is TGTGCCAGCAGTAAACAGGGAAACACTGAAGCTTTCTTT. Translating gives CASSKQGNTEAFF.

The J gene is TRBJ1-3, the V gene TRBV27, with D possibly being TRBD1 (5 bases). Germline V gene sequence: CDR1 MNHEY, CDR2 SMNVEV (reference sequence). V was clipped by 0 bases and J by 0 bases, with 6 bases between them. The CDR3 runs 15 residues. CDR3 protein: CASSLSQDSGNTIYF. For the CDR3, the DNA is TGTGCCAGCAGTTTATCACAGGACTCTGGAAACACCATATATTTT.

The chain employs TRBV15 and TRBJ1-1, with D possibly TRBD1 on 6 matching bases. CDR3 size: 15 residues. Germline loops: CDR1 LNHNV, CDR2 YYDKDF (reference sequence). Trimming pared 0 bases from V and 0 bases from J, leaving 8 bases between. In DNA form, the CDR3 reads TGTGCCACCAGCAGAGAAAGGGACATGAACACTGAAGCTTTCTTT. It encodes CATSRERDMNTEAFF.

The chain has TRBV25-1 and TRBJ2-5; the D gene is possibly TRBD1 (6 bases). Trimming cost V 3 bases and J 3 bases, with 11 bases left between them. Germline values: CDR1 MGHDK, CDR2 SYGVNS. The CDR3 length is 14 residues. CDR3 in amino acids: CASSEGAGKETQYF. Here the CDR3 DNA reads TGTGCCAGCAGTGAGGGGGCAGGGAAAGAGACCCAGTACTTC.

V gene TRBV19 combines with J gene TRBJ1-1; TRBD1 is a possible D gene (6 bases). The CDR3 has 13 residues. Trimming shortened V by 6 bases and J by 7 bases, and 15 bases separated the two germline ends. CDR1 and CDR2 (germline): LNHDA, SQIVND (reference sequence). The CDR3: CASSIGGLGEAFF. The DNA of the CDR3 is TGTGCCAGTAGCATCGGGGGGCTTGGTGAAGCTTTCTTT.

DNA for the CDR3: TGTGCCAGCAGCCCCGGACTAGCGGGAGTCTACGAGCAGTACTTC. Translated: CASSPGLAGVYEQYF. V and J are TRBV28 and TRBJ2-7; 13 bases fit TRBD2. Germline loops: CDR1 MDHEN, CDR2 SYDVKM. V shed 6 bases, J shed 3 bases, and the junction held 5 bases outside the gene matches. The CDR3 is 15 residues long.

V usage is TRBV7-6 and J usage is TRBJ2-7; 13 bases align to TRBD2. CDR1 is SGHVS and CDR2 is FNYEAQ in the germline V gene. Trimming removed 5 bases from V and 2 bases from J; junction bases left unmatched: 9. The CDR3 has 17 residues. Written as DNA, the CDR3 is TGTGCCAGCAGCCTTACTAGCGGGGGGGCCGCAACCTACGAGCAGTACTTC. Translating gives CASSLTSGGAATYEQYF.

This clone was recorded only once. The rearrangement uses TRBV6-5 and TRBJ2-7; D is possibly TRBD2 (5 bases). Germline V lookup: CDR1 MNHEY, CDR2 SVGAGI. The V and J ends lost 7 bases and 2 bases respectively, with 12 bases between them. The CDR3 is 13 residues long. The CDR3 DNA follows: TGTGCCAGCACCCCCCCCGGGGCCTACGAGCAGTACTTC. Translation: CASTPPGAYEQYF.

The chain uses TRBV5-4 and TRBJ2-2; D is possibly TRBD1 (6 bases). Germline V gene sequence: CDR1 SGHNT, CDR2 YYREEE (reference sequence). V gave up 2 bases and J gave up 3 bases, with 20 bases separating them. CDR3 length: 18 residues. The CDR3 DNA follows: TGTGCCAGCAGCTTTGGGTCGACAGGTGGACGATACACCGGGGAGCTGTTTTTT. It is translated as CASSFGSTGGRYTGELFF.

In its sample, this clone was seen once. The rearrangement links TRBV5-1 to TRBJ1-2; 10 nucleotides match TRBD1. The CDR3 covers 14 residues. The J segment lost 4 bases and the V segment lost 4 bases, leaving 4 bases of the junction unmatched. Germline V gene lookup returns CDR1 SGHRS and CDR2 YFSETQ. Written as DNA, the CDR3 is TGCGCCAGCAGCGGAGGACAGGGGGGCTATGGCTACACCTTC. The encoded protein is CASSGGQGGYGYTF.

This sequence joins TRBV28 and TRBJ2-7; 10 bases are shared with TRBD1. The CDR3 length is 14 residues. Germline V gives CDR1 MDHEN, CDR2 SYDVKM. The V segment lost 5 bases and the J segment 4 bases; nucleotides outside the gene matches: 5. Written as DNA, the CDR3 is TGTGCCAGCAGTCGACAGGGGGCGCCATACGAGCAGTACTTC. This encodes CASSRQGAPYEQYF.

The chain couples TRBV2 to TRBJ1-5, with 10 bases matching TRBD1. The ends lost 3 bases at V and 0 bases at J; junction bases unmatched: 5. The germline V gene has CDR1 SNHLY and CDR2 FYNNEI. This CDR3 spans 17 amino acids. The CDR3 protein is CASSDGQGVGSNQPQHF. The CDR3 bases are TGTGCCAGCAGTGACGGACAGGGGGTAGGTAGCAATCAGCCCCAGCATTTT.

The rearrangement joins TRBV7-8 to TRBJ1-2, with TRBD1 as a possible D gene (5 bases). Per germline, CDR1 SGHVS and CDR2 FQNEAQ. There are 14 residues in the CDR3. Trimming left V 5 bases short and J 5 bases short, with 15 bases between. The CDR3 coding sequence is TGTGCCAGCAGCACCACCTTGCGACAGTATGGCTACACCTTC. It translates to CASSTTLRQYGYTF.

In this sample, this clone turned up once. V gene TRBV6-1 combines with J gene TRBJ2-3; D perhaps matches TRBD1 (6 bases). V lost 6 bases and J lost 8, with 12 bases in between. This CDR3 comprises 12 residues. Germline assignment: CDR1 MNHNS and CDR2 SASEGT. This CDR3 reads CASRPNRATQYF. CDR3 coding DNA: TGTGCCAGCAGGCCCAACAGGGCTACGCAGTATTTT.

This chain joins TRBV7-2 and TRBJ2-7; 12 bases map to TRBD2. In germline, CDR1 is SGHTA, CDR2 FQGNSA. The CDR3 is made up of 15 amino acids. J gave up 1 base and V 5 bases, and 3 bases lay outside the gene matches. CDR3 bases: TGTGCCAGCAGCGAAGGACTAGCGGGATCCTACGAGCAGTACTTC. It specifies CASSEGLAGSYEQYF.

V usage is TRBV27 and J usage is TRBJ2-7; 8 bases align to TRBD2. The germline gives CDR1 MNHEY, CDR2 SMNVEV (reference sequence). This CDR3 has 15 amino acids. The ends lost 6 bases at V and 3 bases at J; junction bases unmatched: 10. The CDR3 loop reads CASSHREGVFYEQYF. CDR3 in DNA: TGTGCCAGCAGCCACCGGGAGGGGGTTTTCTACGAGCAGTACTTC.

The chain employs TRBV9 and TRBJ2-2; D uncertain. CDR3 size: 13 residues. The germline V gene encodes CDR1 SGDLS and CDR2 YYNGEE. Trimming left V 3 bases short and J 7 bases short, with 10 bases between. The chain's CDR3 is CASSAYSDGELFF. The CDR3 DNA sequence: TGTGCCAGCAGCGCGTACTCTGACGGGGAGCTGTTTTTT.

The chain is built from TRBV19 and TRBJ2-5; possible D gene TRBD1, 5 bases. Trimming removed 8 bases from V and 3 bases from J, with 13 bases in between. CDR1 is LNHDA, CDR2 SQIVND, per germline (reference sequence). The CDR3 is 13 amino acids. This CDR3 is CASSRASEETQYF. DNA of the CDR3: TGTGCCAGTTCCAGGGCCTCGGAAGAGACCCAGTACTTC.